The entry below gives a single T cell receptor (beta chain) sequence along with its context. What it recognizes is unknown. The data are from a study of PD-1 blockade in classical Hodgkin lymphoma. The V and J ends lost 2 bases and 3 bases, in that order; junction bases with no gene match: 2. The CDR3 spans 15 residues. Germline V gene data show CDR1 as MDHEN and CDR2 as SYDVKM. Measured with immunoSEQ multiplex PCR; TCRdb has only the in-frame clones, and not every one. The data hold around 36,000 clones, with 85% to 90% observed a single time. Each patient's relapse followed autologous stem cell transplantation, and brentuximab vedotin exposure varied. Study conclusions and caveats: Complete responders started with a diversity level that resembled newly diagnosed patients at baseline. By cycle point C4D1, TCR diversity had risen significantly in CD4+ cells (but not CD8+ cells).

The sample consisted of peripheral blood mononuclear cells (PBMCs), taken at baseline. This clonotype was obtained from a human donor with classical Hodgkin lymphoma. The chain uses TRBV28 and TRBJ2-2, with TRBD2 matching over 8 bases. This CDR3 reads CASSLGGRYTGELFF. As DNA, the CDR3 is TGTGCCAGCAGTTTAGGCGGGAGGTACACCGGGGAGCTGTTTTTT.